This T cell receptor beta chain was identified during a study of blood T cell repertoires in COVID-19. About the research overall: Samples taken during acute and convalescent COVID-19 were collected in the United States, Italy and Spain.

The assay was immunoSEQ multiplex PCR, and TCRdb's table has in-frame clones only and misses some. Among roughly 59,000 clones listed, roughly three quarters were seen once. The sequence was obtained from a man older than 75 with acute or convalescent COVID-19. Sequencing used peripheral blood.

CDR3 sequence (DNA): TGTGCCAGCAGCAGACAGGGGGGACCCTACGAGCAGTACTTC. Translating gives CASSRQGGPYEQYF. The V gene is TRBV27, the J gene TRBJ2-7; 9 nucleotides match TRBD1. Germline V CDR1 and CDR2: MNHEY, SMNVEV (reference sequence). This CDR3 is built from 14 residues. With V trimmed by 6 bases and J by 2 bases, 5 bases remained unmatched.